The clone carrying this T cell receptor beta chain was seen only a few times. Its specificity is not known. Germline lookup yields CDR1 MGHRA and CDR2 YSYEKL. Unmatched junction bases numbered 3, after V lost 2 bases and J lost 3 bases. This CDR3 comprises 15 residues. The data derive from a study of post-analysis software for immune sequencing data. Study as a whole: Relapsing-remitting, secondary progressive and progressive-relapsing multiple sclerosis were all included among the disease courses.

Unique molecular identifiers were carried by the TCR beta cDNA libraries. Out of roughly 0.95 to 10 million T cells, 470,000 or so cDNA molecules were generated. TCRdb reprocessed the PCR reads via MiXCR and lists one record per CDR3 protein. The top ten clones hold 9.5% to 13% of a sample with some 450,000 distinct CDR3 sequences, approximately 46% of them seen once. Study outcomes and limitations: Patients used about 5 TRBV segments, including TRBV5-6, TRBV5-1 and TRBV20-1, more often than controls. Normalized Chao1 diversity was significantly reduced in patients versus controls. Pronounced co-clustering by F measure was evident among identically batched samples.

The chain joins TRBV4-1 to TRBJ2-3, with 9 nucleotides matching TRBD2. Source material: blood. The sequence derives from a girl between 5 and 17 years old with multiple sclerosis. The CDR3 sequence: CASSQLGLATDTQYF. CDR3 DNA sequence: TGCGCCAGCAGCCAATTAGGACTAGCGACAGATACGCAGTATTTT.